A single sample gave rise to the 27 T cell receptor beta chains below, sequenced in a study of T cell changes during pregnancy in multiple sclerosis. The method was immunoSEQ multiplex PCR; TCRdb's version includes in-frame clones alone and lacks a portion of them. The sample contains some 42,000 clones, 70% to 90% of which appear only once. Sample: CD4+ T cells from peripheral blood mononuclear cells, taken after pregnancy. These receptors all stem from a female donor with multiple sclerosis, enrolled in a pregnancy study.

The chain recombines TRBV6-5 with TRBJ2-7, with 8 bases fitting TRBD1. Trimming removed 5 bases from V and 5 bases from J; junction bases left unmatched: 8. CDR3 length equals 14 residues. The germline V gene encodes CDR1 MNHEY and CDR2 SVGAGI. The CDR3 nucleotides read TGTGCCAGCAGTACCCAGACAGGGGCCCACGAGCAGTACTTC. This encodes CASSTQTGAHEQYF.

V usage is TRBV7-2 and J usage is TRBJ1-2; 7 bases line up with TRBD1. From germline, CDR1 is SGHTA and CDR2 FQGNSA. Trimming took 2 bases from V and 4 from J; bases not matched to a gene: 10. The CDR3 spans 16 residues. The CDR3 region is CASSLQGQTPGYGYTF. CDR3 nucleotides: TGTGCCAGCAGCTTACAGGGACAGACACCTGGCTATGGCTACACCTTC.

The J gene is TRBJ1-3, the V gene TRBV19; possibly TRBD1 for D (5 bases). Looked up from germline, CDR1 is LNHDA and CDR2 is SQIVND (reference sequence). The CDR3 loop spans 15 amino acids. The ends were cut back, 6 bases at V and 0 bases at J, with 12 bases in the middle. Here the CDR3 DNA reads TGTGCCAGTAGCCACGACAGTAGCTCTGGAAACACCATATATTTT. It yields the protein CASSHDSSSGNTIYF. Based on the CDR3 plus reference TRBV19 and TRBJ1-3, the full variable domain is DGGITQSPKYLFRKEGQNVTLSCEQNLNHDAMYWYRQDPGQGLRLIYYSQIVNDFQKGDIAEGYSVSREKKESFPLTVTSAQKNPTAFYLCASSHDSSSGNTIYFGEGSWLTVV.

The CDR3 sequence is CASSLSGTGGKGEAFF. CDR3 nucleotide sequence: TGTGCCAGCAGTTTGTCCGGGACAGGGGGCAAAGGAGAAGCTTTCTTT. The chain recombines TRBV28 with TRBJ1-1; TRBD1 matches 12 bases. V gave up 3 bases and J gave up 8 bases; unmatched junction bases: 10. The CDR3 is 16 amino acids. Germline assignment: CDR1 MDHEN and CDR2 SYDVKM.

The rearrangement uses TRBV9 and TRBJ2-1; D remains ambiguous. Per the germline V gene, CDR1 is SGDLS and CDR2 is YYNGEE. The CDR3 is 11 amino acids. V was shortened by 4 bases and J by 10 bases, with 9 bases between the two germline ends. CDR3 amino acids: CASSLSTEQFF. In DNA form, the CDR3 reads TGTGCCAGCAGCTTAAGTACAGAGCAGTTCTTC.

This rearrangement joins TRBV6-6 to TRBJ1-1; 10 bases map to TRBD1. Per the germline V gene, CDR1 is MNHNY and CDR2 is SVGAGI (reference sequence). The CDR3 runs to 13 residues. Trimming removed 2 bases from V and 7 bases from J; junction bases left unmatched: 1. The CDR3 DNA reads TGTGCCAGCAGTTACAGGGACAGGGGTGAAGCTTTCTTT. It yields the protein CASSYRDRGEAFF.

This clone has only one observation. The V call is TRBV28, the J call TRBJ2-7; the match to TRBD2 covers 8 bases. This CDR3 spans 18 amino acids. V lost 4 bases, J lost 2 bases, and 16 bases stayed unmatched. Per the germline V gene, CDR1 is MDHEN and CDR2 is SYDVKM. The DNA of the CDR3 is TGTGCCAGCAGTTCACCCGGCGGGGGCGGGGGGAACCCCTACGAGCAGTACTTC. Its protein product is CASSSPGGGGGNPYEQYF.

V gene TRBV15 combines with J gene TRBJ2-1; 7 bases map to TRBD2. Germline-derived CDR1 and CDR2 are LNHNV and YYDKDF (reference sequence). V trimming: 1 base; J trimming: 1 base; junction bases outside the gene matches: 10. The CDR3 consists of 18 residues. CDR3 region: CATSRVGGGYGSYNEQFF. The DNA for the CDR3 is TGTGCCACCAGCAGAGTGGGGGGGGGATATGGGTCCTACAATGAGCAGTTCTTC.

A few counts support this clone. The chain combines TRBV5-6 with TRBJ2-5; 7 bases fit TRBD1. Germline V gene lookup returns CDR1 SGHDT and CDR2 YYEEEE. The CDR3 is made up of 14 amino acids. The ends lost 4 bases at V and 2 bases at J; junction bases unmatched: 5. The CDR3 DNA reads as TGTGCCAGCAGCCGAAGGGGACAGCAAGAGACCCAGTACTTC. Its protein is CASSRRGQQETQYF.

The chain uses TRBV5-5 and TRBJ2-7, with TRBD1 matching over 8 bases. CDR3 length equals 15 residues. Germline CDR1 SGHKS, CDR2 YYEKEE (reference sequence). J was trimmed by 3 bases and V by 4 bases; bases with no gene match: 9. As DNA, the CDR3 is TGTGCCAGCAGCGTTTGGGGACAGGTCTACTACGAGCAGTACTTC. It yields the protein CASSVWGQVYYEQYF.

The rearrangement links TRBV28 to TRBJ1-2, with D unresolved. With 6 bases removed from V and 4 bases from J, the gap between germline ends came to 9 bases. CDR1 and CDR2 (germline): MDHEN, SYDVKM. This CDR3 is 12 amino acids long. The CDR3 region is CASRSLVYGYTF. CDR3 nucleotide sequence: TGTGCCAGCAGGTCCTTAGTCTATGGCTACACCTTC.

This clone turned up a few times. This chain connects TRBV11-1 to TRBJ2-7; a possible D gene is TRBD2 (5 bases). From germline, CDR1 is SGHAT and CDR2 FQDESV (reference sequence). The V end lost 5 bases, the J end lost 0 bases, and 11 bases lay between the germline ends. The CDR3 runs to 14 residues. CDR3 coding DNA: TGTGCCAGCAGCCGGGGATTCCCCTCCTACGAGCAGTACTTC. Its translation is CASSRGFPSYEQYF.

The genes are TRBV2 and TRBJ2-1, with 14 positions matching TRBD2. V dropped 6 bases and J dropped 13; count of bases not matched to a gene: 8. Germline V lookup: CDR1 SNHLY, CDR2 FYNNEI. This CDR3 is 14 amino acids long. The CDR3 protein is CASSLTSGGANQFF. Written as DNA, the CDR3 is TGTGCCAGCAGCCTGACTAGCGGGGGGGCCAATCAGTTCTTC.

J is TRBJ2-3 and V is TRBV5-1, with 12 bases lining up with TRBD2. The CDR3 length is 17 residues. The V segment lost 5 bases and the J segment 1 base; nucleotides outside the gene matches: 8. Germline V lookup: CDR1 SGHRS, CDR2 YFSETQ. The CDR3 here is CASRHLAGGPRTDTQYF. The CDR3 nucleotides read TGCGCCAGCAGGCACCTAGCGGGGGGGCCACGCACAGATACGCAGTATTTT.

CDR3 sequence reads: CASSLSGSSLSTDTQYF. The DNA of the CDR3 is TGCGCCAGCAGCTTGTCGGGGTCATCACTGAGCACAGATACGCAGTATTTT. The chain links TRBV5-1 to TRBJ2-3; tentatively, D is TRBD2 (5 bases). Germline V gene sequence: CDR1 SGHRS, CDR2 YFSETQ. The CDR3 is 17 residues long. The V and J ends lost 1 base and 0 bases respectively, with 15 bases between them.

J is TRBJ1-1 and V is TRBV5-5; D is undetermined. CDR3 length: 17 amino acids. V was clipped by 6 bases and J by 5 bases, with 26 bases between them. The germline CDR1 and CDR2 sequences are SGHKS and YYEKEE (reference sequence). The CDR3 DNA is TGTGCCAGCACCCGAATTGGGAGGGTTTTTAGGAAAACTGAAGCTTTCTTT. Its translation: CASTRIGRVFRKTEAFF.

The chain recombines TRBV6-5 with TRBJ1-1, with D possibly matching TRBD1 (5 bases). The CDR3 extends over 14 amino acids. V lost 5 bases to trimming and J lost 5 bases, with 15 bases between them. Germline V gene lookup returns CDR1 MNHEY and CDR2 SVGAGI. CDR3 in amino acids: CASSGAGLGTEAFF. In DNA form, the CDR3 reads TGTGCCAGCAGTGGTGCAGGGCTTGGAACTGAAGCTTTCTTT.

The V call is TRBV27, the J call TRBJ2-2, with a tentative D call TRBD1 (6 bases). Germline V CDR1 and CDR2: MNHEY, SMNVEV (reference sequence). Trimming removed 8 bases from V and 7 bases from J, with 14 bases in between. The CDR3 totals 13 residues. This CDR3 reads CASGYRDNGELFF. CDR3 DNA sequence: TGTGCCAGCGGTTACAGGGACAACGGGGAGCTGTTTTTT.

V and J are TRBV9 and TRBJ2-1; 7 bases line up with TRBD1. CDR3 length equals 15 residues. With V trimmed by 4 bases and J by 1 base, 5 bases remained unmatched. The germline gives CDR1 SGDLS, CDR2 YYNGEE. The CDR3 region has the DNA TGTGCCAGCAGCCCCCGACAGGGATCCTACAATGAGCAGTTCTTC. Its protein is CASSPRQGSYNEQFF.

V gene TRBV5-1 combines with J gene TRBJ1-3; weak D call: TRBD1 (6 bases). V dropped 3 bases and J dropped 4 bases, with 17 bases sitting between them. This CDR3 spans 16 amino acids. Germline V gene lookup returns CDR1 SGHRS and CDR2 YFSETQ. The CDR3 sequence is CASSSDPTGNGNTIYF. CDR3 nucleotide sequence: TGCGCCAGCAGCTCGGATCCTACAGGGAACGGAAACACCATATATTTT. Full variable domain (rest looked up from reference TRBV5-1 and TRBJ1-3): KAGVTQTPRYLIKTRGQQVTLSCSPISGHRSVSWYQQTPGQGLQFLFEYFSETQRNKGNFPGRFSGRQFSNSRSEMNVSTLELGDSALYLCASSSDPTGNGNTIYFGEGSWLTVV.

The J gene is TRBJ2-5, the V gene TRBV7-3, with 10 nucleotides matching TRBD2. Unmatched junction bases numbered 13, after V lost 5 bases and J lost 7 bases. Germline V lookup: CDR1 SGHTA, CDR2 FQGTGA. This CDR3 is built from 16 residues. In DNA form, the CDR3 reads TGTGCCAGCAGCCCCACTAGCGGGGCTGGAGGGGGGACCCAGTACTTC. It translates to CASSPTSGAGGGTQYF. Supplemented by reference TRBV7-3 and TRBJ2-5, the full variable domain reads GAGVSQTPSNKVTEKGKYVELRCDPISGHTALYWYRQSLGQGPEFLIYFQGTGAADDSGLPNDRFFAVRPEGSVSTLKIQRTERGDSAVYLCASSPTSGAGGGTQYFGPGTRLLVL.

The chain joins TRBV2 to TRBJ1-2, with 8 nucleotides matching TRBD1. After removal of 4 bases from V and 0 bases from J, the junction contained 13 bases not matched to a gene. There are 18 residues in the CDR3. Germline V gives CDR1 SNHLY, CDR2 FYNNEI. CDR3 in DNA: TGTGCCAGCAGTGGGCCCCTACAGGGGGACGACGCTAACTATGGCTACACCTTC. Its protein is CASSGPLQGDDANYGYTF.

The J gene is TRBJ2-2, the V gene TRBV5-1, with 7 bases identical to TRBD1. The V segment lost 5 bases and the J segment 3 bases; nucleotides outside the gene matches: 1. CDR1 is SGHRS and CDR2 is YFSETQ in the germline V gene. The CDR3 sequence is 13 residues long. DNA for the CDR3: TGCGCCAGCAGGGGGACAGACACCGGGGAGCTGTTTTTT. Translated: CASRGTDTGELFF.

This chain joins TRBV19 and TRBJ2-4, with TRBD1 identical over 8 bases. Germline loops: CDR1 LNHDA, CDR2 SQIVND (reference sequence). CDR3 length equals 15 residues. Trimming at V came to 5 bases and at J to 3 bases, leaving 6 bases not matched to a gene. The CDR3 sequence: CASSDGQGGKNIQYF. The CDR3 nucleotides read TGTGCCAGTAGTGACGGACAGGGCGGCAAAAACATTCAGTACTTC.

The chain combines TRBV6-1 with TRBJ2-1; 7 nucleotides agree with TRBD1. The V gene end was trimmed by 2 bases and the J gene end by 8 bases; junction bases not matched to a gene: 6. The CDR3 spans 14 residues. Germline lookup yields CDR1 MNHNS and CDR2 SASEGT. The CDR3 region has the DNA TGTGCCAGCAGTGAAAGGTTAGGGGGCTATGAGCAGTTCTTC. This gives the protein CASSERLGGYEQFF.

The chain couples TRBV5-1 to TRBJ2-1; 11 bases map to TRBD1. The V gene's germline CDR1 is SGHRS and CDR2 YFSETQ. The CDR3 has 16 residues. Unmatched junction bases numbered 12, after V lost 4 bases and J lost 9 bases. The CDR3 DNA sequence: TGCGCCAGCAGCCTTGGGTCGGACAGGGGGCTCGGTGAGCAGTTCTTC. It encodes CASSLGSDRGLGEQFF.

The chain recombines TRBV27 with TRBJ2-7; 11 nucleotides match TRBD1. The germline V gene has CDR1 MNHEY and CDR2 SMNVEV (reference sequence). V dropped 5 bases and J dropped 3; count of bases not matched to a gene: 6. The CDR3 covers 15 residues. The CDR3 DNA follows: TGTGCCAGCAGTCTCCGGACAGGGGGCAACTACGAGCAGTACTTC. Translated: CASSLRTGGNYEQYF.